This entry is about one T cell receptor (beta chain). The record originates from a study of CD8 T cells in Susac syndrome. RNA was extracted with the RNeasy kit, and a quantity of about 0.45 to 1 ug was reverse transcribed using random hexamers. A multiplex approach, immunoSEQ multiplex PCR, amplified TCR beta CDR3 across 54 Vbeta and 13 Jbeta. In TCRdb, the immunoSEQ multiplex PCR reads were re-called with MiXCR into one record per CDR3 protein. The top ten hold less than 0.095% of the sample, which has some 220,000 distinct CDR3 sequences, approximately 95% seen once. Germline loops: CDR1 MNHNS, CDR2 SASEGT. The length of the CDR3 is 15 residues. V was shortened by 8 bases and J by 4 bases, with 20 bases between the two germline ends.

Sequenced: CD4+ T cells from PBMCs. The clonotype was recovered from a human donor with multiple sclerosis. The chain combines TRBV6-1 with TRBJ1-2; D not resolved. CDR3 coding DNA: TGTGCCAGCGCACACGGTGGAAATGGCGGCTATGGCTACACCTTC. The encoded protein is CASAHGGNGGYGYTF.